One TCR beta chain is described in this entry. A much larger clone sits a single nucleotide away, making a read error possible. RNA was extracted from bulk tissue without any cell sorting. The length of the CDR3 is 13 residues. The germline V and J ends were trimmed by 5 bases and 5 bases, with 13 bases remaining between them. TCRbeta libraries were built with three rounds of nested PCR, modified from ARM-PCR. One entry per CDR3 protein results from TCRdb running MiXCR on the multiplex PCR reads. The sample consists of 120,000 or so distinct CDR3 sequences, 66% of them appearing once. The data were taken from a study of tumor and adjacent non-tumor tissue in lung cancer.

The receptor was derived from a man aged 25 to 40 with non-small cell lung cancer. The sample consisted of lung tumor tissue. V is TRBV12-3 or TRBV12-4 and J is TRBJ2-7; D remains unclear. Here the CDR3 DNA reads TGTGCCAGCAGTCTACCGCTGGGGAACGAGCAGTACTTC. Its translation: CASSLPLGNEQYF.